This TCR beta chain was recovered during a study of Graves' ophthalmopathy and Graves' hyperthyroidism (dated by TCRdb to between 2018 and 2020). The study in broad terms: Peripheral blood samples were taken at the time of initial diagnosis, before any treatment was given. The study used TCR beta repertoire signatures to distinguish Graves' ophthalmopathy from Graves' hyperthyroidism and to predict progression to ophthalmopathy. In total, 120 to 150 blood samples were TCR-sequenced: some 40 ophthalmopathy, roughly 77 hyperthyroidism and 17 hyperthyroidism-to-ophthalmopathy patients. A discovery set of 90 to 100 patients (around 40 ophthalmopathy, fewer than 60 stable hyperthyroidism) was enrolled to explore V-J signatures distinguishing ophthalmopathy from hyperthyroidism. The independent validation cohort included under 20 hyperthyroidism patients plus 17 patients who later progressed from hyperthyroidism to ophthalmopathy. In over five hyperthyroidism patients, the T-cell repertoires found in thyroid tissue were compared with those found in blood. Once sampling was done, hyperthyroidism patients were given methimazole at a starting dose of 30 mg daily, while ophthalmopathy patients were given high-dose intravenous methylprednisolone. The roughly 100 discovery patients were randomly divided into training and test sets at a 7:3 ratio. The full study reports these points: The 13-signature model separated ophthalmopathy from stable hyperthyroidism with approximately 85% sensitivity and around 84% specificity in cross-validation, and 80%/75% in the test set. In validation, the model predicted ophthalmopathy progression with roughly 68% sensitivity and less than 80% specificity; roughly 11 predicted patients were CT-confirmed with GO in a median of approximately six months. Sample size was not predetermined statistically, and investigators were not blinded to group allocation. Most of the expanded thyroid clonotypes with a frequency above 0.001 were also detected in blood, and it was suggested that the thyroid immune response may be reflected by blood repertoires.

At the junction V is shortened by 5 bases and J by 5 bases, with 12 bases in between. CDR3 length: 12 amino acids, cysteine to phenylalanine. Just CDR3 DNA is preserved here, 36 bases in frame from base 1. Based on the germline V gene (reference sequence), the CDR1 and CDR2 sequences are DFQATT and SNEGSKA. This clonotype occurred many times. It lacks a known antigen. No much larger clone exists at a distance of one base, and base qualities are not known. For repertoire sequencing, TCR beta CDR3 regions were amplified from RNA transcripts. A first-round RT-PCR used HTBI primers with the Qiagen OneStep RT-PCR kit, followed by a second-round multiplex PCR, size selection and purification. The libraries underwent paired-end sequencing with 100 bp reads on an Illumina HiSeq2000. On the authors' methods: Reads were processed with SOAPnuke, discarding reads with adapters, uncalled bases, mean Phred below 15, or no exact constant-primer or identifier match. High-quality paired reads were merged with COPE v1.2.5. Each unique nucleotide sequence was defined as a clonotype, and clonotypes were aligned to IMGT TRB V, D and J references with MiTCR v1.1. The analysis was limited to V-J combinations with a frequency above 0.0001, which together covered around 99% of the repertoires. For each V-J combination, a TCR clonal expansion and chaos score was defined as F50 clonal expansion divided by the chaos observed in the TCRdist matrix. Features were reduced by Welch's t-statistics and random forest to about a dozen V-J combinations, which fed a naive Bayes classifier. The Morisita-Horn index was used to measure how similar the thyroid and blood repertoires were. In-frame beta chains were kept once TCRdb had trimmed the public reads at Q25 with fastp and called clones with MiXCR. Each CDR3 protein appears once, grouped with its most common genes and DNA. Clone size and V and J calls follow TCRdb, not the original study. The sample profile shows about half a million distinct CDR3 sequences; under 15% of them were found once. Around 9.8% of the sample rests with the top ten.

Ophthalmopathy patients were characterized by moderately to severely active disease, a Clinical Activity Score of at least 3, a NOSPECS grade of at least 4, and a disease duration under 3 months. Patients with other autoimmune diseases, uncontrolled infections, pregnancy or lactation were excluded. Clinical symptoms, serum thyroxine, TRAb, thyroid ultrasound and orbital computed tomography formed the basis of the diagnosis. Ficoll-Paque density gradient centrifugation was used to isolate PBMCs from around 10 ml of fresh peripheral blood. Trizol reagent was used to extract the total RNA, and its quality was then checked on an Agilent 2100 Bioanalyzer.

Sequenced input: blood. The rearranged chain carries TRBV20-1 and TRBJ1-1; the D segment cannot be called with confidence. The source is a woman under 40 with Graves' ophthalmopathy. Donor details come from another sample of the same person, matched by shared clones. In nucleotide form, the sequence is TGCAGTGCTCCGTACCGTGGGACTGAAGCTTTCTTT. Translated, it gives CSAPYRGTEAFF.